This T cell receptor beta chain originates from a study of read filtering for tumor transcriptome and immune sequencing. The germline CDR1 and CDR2 sequences are DFQATT and SNEGSKA (reference sequence). This CDR3 is 14 amino acids long. The V end was cut by 3 bases, the J end by 4 bases, with 14 bases between. Molecular barcoded adaptors covering alpha/delta and beta/gamma chains were used on roughly 400 ng RNA. TCRdb reanalysed the reads using MiXCR and keeps one entry per CDR3 protein. The data hold some 120,000 distinct CDR3 sequences, with 13% observed a single time. The table lists this clonotype with many counts.

Sequencing was performed on a population of CD138-negative cells sorted from bone marrow. The receptor was derived from a donor aged 40 or older with multiple myeloma. The rearrangement uses TRBV20-1 and TRBJ2-3; no clear D. CDR3 region: CSASRRSGSDTQYF. DNA of the CDR3: TGCAGTGCTAGCCGCAGATCCGGCTCAGATACGCAGTATTTT.